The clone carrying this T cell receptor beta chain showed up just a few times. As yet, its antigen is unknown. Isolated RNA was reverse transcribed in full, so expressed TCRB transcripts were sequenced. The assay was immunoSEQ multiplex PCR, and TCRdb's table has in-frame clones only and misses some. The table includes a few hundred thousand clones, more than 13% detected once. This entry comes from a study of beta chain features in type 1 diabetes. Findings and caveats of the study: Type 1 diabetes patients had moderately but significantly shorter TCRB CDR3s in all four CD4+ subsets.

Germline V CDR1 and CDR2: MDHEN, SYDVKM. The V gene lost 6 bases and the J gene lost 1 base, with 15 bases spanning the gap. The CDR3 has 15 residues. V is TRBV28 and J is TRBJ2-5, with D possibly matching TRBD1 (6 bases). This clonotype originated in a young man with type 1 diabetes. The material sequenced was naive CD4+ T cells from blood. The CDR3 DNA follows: TGTGCCAGCAGCCTCACAGGGACCCGCCAAGAGACCCAGTACTTC. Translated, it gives CASSLTGTRQETQYF.